The 27 T cell receptor beta chains below were found in one sample sequenced in a study of blood T cell repertoires in COVID-19. TCRdb's table, derived via immunoSEQ multiplex PCR, lists solely in-frame clones and lacks some. The repertoire consists of some 410,000 clones, with over 75% occurring once and the leading ten covering roughly 0.97%. Sequencing input: PBMCs or T cells enriched from blood (not recorded which). Every receptor here comes from a woman between 25 and 40 years old with acute COVID-19.

This clone was detected once. The chain has TRBV4-2 and TRBJ2-5, with 8 bases identical to TRBD2. The CDR3 length is 15 residues. V shed 2 bases, J shed 2 bases, and the junction held 4 bases outside the gene matches. Germline V gene data show CDR1 as LGHNA and CDR2 as YNFKEQ. This CDR3 reads CASSQTSGGQETQYF. In nucleotides, the CDR3 is TGTGCCAGCAGCCAAACTTCGGGGGGGCAAGAGACCCAGTACTTC.

The chain recombines TRBV12-5 with TRBJ1-1, with TRBD1 as a possible D gene (5 bases). Per germline, CDR1 LGHNT and CDR2 FRNRAP. The CDR3 loop spans 14 amino acids. V was cut by 5 bases and J by 0 bases, with 10 bases left in between. CDR3 nucleotides: TGTGCTAGTGGTATAGGACAACTGAACACTGAAGCTTTCTTT. Its translation: CASGIGQLNTEAFF.

The J gene is TRBJ2-7, the V gene TRBV5-1; 11 nucleotides match TRBD2. CDR1 is SGHRS, CDR2 YFSETQ, per germline. The CDR3 is made up of 15 amino acids. V gave up 4 bases and J gave up 3 bases; unmatched junction bases: 6. CDR3 DNA: TGCGCCAGCAGCGTTGGGACTAGCGGTTTCTACGAGCAGTACTTC. Its translation: CASSVGTSGFYEQYF.

This chain joins TRBV24-1 and TRBJ1-1; tentatively, D is TRBD1 (5 bases). CDR3 size: 11 residues. CDR1 KGHDR and CDR2 SFDVKD come from the germline V gene. V shed 7 bases and J shed 8 bases, with 10 bases lying between them. CDR3 DNA: TGTGCCACCAGATCTGCAGGGGAAGCTTTCTTT. Its translation: CATRSAGEAFF.

This clone was seen only once. The chain couples TRBV7-9 to TRBJ1-2; D not resolved. Germline V gene sequence: CDR1 SEHNR, CDR2 FQNEAQ (reference sequence). The V end was cut by 1 base, the J end by 4 bases, with 4 bases between. The CDR3 consists of 12 residues. CDR3 DNA: TGTGCCAGCAGCTTAGACAGCTATGGCTACACCTTC. The encoded protein is CASSLDSYGYTF. The entire variable domain, with the rest obtained from reference TRBV7-9 and TRBJ1-2, is as follows: DTGVSQNPRHKITKRGQNVTFRCDPISEHNRLYWYRQTLGQGPEFLTYFQNEAQLEKSRLLSDRFSAERPKGSFSTLEIQRTEQGDSAMYLCASSLDSYGYTFGSGTRLTVV.

The chain combines TRBV5-1 with TRBJ2-2, with TRBD1 identical over 9 bases. The CDR3 spans 17 residues. Germline V CDR1 and CDR2: SGHRS, YFSETQ. V gave up 3 bases and J gave up 1 base; unmatched junction bases: 7. The CDR3 DNA reads TGCGCCAGCAGCTCGGGACCGGGACAGGGGAACACCGGGGAGCTGTTTTTT. Encoded protein: CASSSGPGQGNTGELFF.

The CDR3 protein is CASSPWTGMEGYTF. The CDR3 DNA follows: TGTGCCAGCAGCCCATGGACAGGGATGGAGGGCTACACCTTC. The chain joins TRBV13 to TRBJ1-2, with 8 bases lining up with TRBD1. The germline V gene encodes CDR1 PRHDT and CDR2 FYEKMQ (reference sequence). Trimming cost V 5 bases and J 8 bases; bases outside gene matches: 10. The CDR3 is 14 amino acids.

The gene calls are TRBV5-6 and TRBJ1-2, with TRBD1 as a possible D gene (6 bases). The CDR3 consists of 14 residues. The germline gives CDR1 SGHDT, CDR2 YYEEEE. The V end lost 5 bases, the J end lost 4 bases, and 15 bases lay between the germline ends. The CDR3 DNA reads TGTGCCAGCAGACCCTCCGGGGGGCGCTATGGCTACACCTTC. As protein: CASRPSGGRYGYTF.

This clone was seen only once. V is TRBV27 and J is TRBJ1-1, with TRBD1 as a possible D gene (6 bases). The CDR3 length is 14 residues. V was pared by 5 bases and J by 4 bases, with 14 bases between. From germline, CDR1 is MNHEY and CDR2 SMNVEV (reference sequence). The chain's CDR3 is CASSMYQGFTEAFF. CDR3 in DNA: TGTGCCAGCAGTATGTACCAGGGGTTCACTGAAGCTTTCTTT.

The V call is TRBV25-1, the J call TRBJ1-1; no clear D. The CDR3 loop spans 11 amino acids. With 6 bases removed from V and 5 bases from J, the gap between germline ends came to 7 bases. Germline-derived CDR1 and CDR2 are MGHDK and SYGVNS. CDR3 sequence: CASSWSTEAFF. In nucleotides, the CDR3 is TGTGCCAGCAGCTGGAGTACTGAAGCTTTCTTT.

V usage is TRBV19 and J usage is TRBJ1-2; TRBD1 agrees at 7 bases. CDR3 length: 13 amino acids. J lost 5 bases, V lost 5 bases, and 5 bases had no gene match. Germline V gene lookup returns CDR1 LNHDA and CDR2 SQIVND (reference sequence). The CDR3 reads CASSLQTGYGYTF. The CDR3 region has the DNA TGTGCCAGTAGTTTACAGACAGGGTATGGCTACACCTTC.

This clone was recorded once. This chain uses TRBV29-1 with TRBJ1-1; D is possibly TRBD1 (5 bases). The CDR3 extends over 11 amino acids. Looked up from germline, CDR1 is SQVTM and CDR2 is ANQGSEA. Trimming pared 6 bases from V and 6 bases from J, leaving 11 bases between. CDR3 sequence: CSVVPGAEAFF. CDR3 coding DNA: TGCAGCGTCGTGCCGGGGGCTGAAGCTTTCTTT. Filled out from reference TRBV29-1 and TRBJ1-1, the complete variable domain reads SAVISQKPSRDICQRGTSLTIQCQVDSQVTMMFWYRQQPGQSLTLIATANQGSEATYESGFVIDKFPISRPNLTFSTLTVSNMSPEDSSIYLCSVVPGAEAFFGQGTRLTVV.

The gene calls are TRBV14 and TRBJ2-5, with D hard to call. Germline lookup yields CDR1 SGHDN and CDR2 FVKESK. V shed 0 bases and J shed 7 bases, with 6 bases lying between them. The CDR3 is 12 residues long. The CDR3 DNA reads TGTGCCAGCAGCCAAGATCCGAGGACCCAGTACTTC. Translated: CASSQDPRTQYF.

The chain combines TRBV6-5 with TRBJ2-1; D possibly corresponds to TRBD1 (5 bases). Per germline, CDR1 MNHEY and CDR2 SVGAGI. The CDR3 is 15 amino acids. The V gene lost 2 bases and the J gene lost 8 bases, with 16 bases spanning the gap. CDR3 DNA sequence: TGTGCCAGCAGTTACCCTGGACAAGGGGCCTATGAGCAGTTCTTC. Translation gives CASSYPGQGAYEQFF.

V is TRBV6-1 and J is TRBJ1-5, with 9 bases identical to TRBD1. This CDR3 comprises 17 residues. Germline CDR1 reads MNHNS; CDR2 reads SASEGT. J lost 1 base, V lost 4 bases, and 8 bases had no gene match. The CDR3 region is CASSVYRGQKSNQPQHF. In DNA form, the CDR3 reads TGTGCCAGCAGTGTATACAGGGGGCAGAAAAGCAATCAGCCCCAGCATTTT.

This clone has only one observation. This sequence joins TRBV6-4 and TRBJ2-3; TRBD2 is a possible D gene (5 bases). The V and J ends lost 4 bases and 14 bases respectively, with 19 bases between them. Germline V lookup: CDR1 MRHNA, CDR2 SNTAGT. There are 13 residues in the CDR3. CDR3 DNA sequence: TGTGCCAGCAGTGGGGAAATGGGCGGACTGGCGTATTTT. This gives the protein CASSGEMGGLAYF.

This clone was observed a few times. The chain is built from TRBV30 and TRBJ1-4; possible D gene TRBD1, 6 bases. Germline assignment: CDR1 GTSNPN and CDR2 SVGIG (reference sequence). The CDR3 has 15 residues. V lost 2 bases, J lost 7 bases, and 17 bases lay in between. CDR3: CAWSTHREKIEKLFF. The CDR3 DNA reads TGTGCCTGGAGTACGCACAGGGAGAAGATTGAAAAACTGTTTTTT.

The chain couples TRBV19 to TRBJ1-2, with 10 bases that match TRBD1. Germline values: CDR1 LNHDA, CDR2 SQIVND (reference sequence). V dropped 4 bases and J dropped 3; count of bases not matched to a gene: 5. The CDR3 covers 15 residues. CDR3 bases: TGTGCCAGTAGTACGTTGACAGGGGGCCACTATGGCTACACCTTC. This encodes CASSTLTGGHYGYTF.

The sample holds one count of this clone. The chain has TRBV9 and TRBJ2-3, with 9 bases that match TRBD2. Germline values: CDR1 SGDLS, CDR2 YYNGEE. The junction had 3 bases not matched to a gene; V was cut back by 3 bases and J by 4 bases. This CDR3 comprises 14 residues. The CDR3 DNA sequence: TGTGCCAGCAGCGCTAGCGGGGTGGCAGATACGCAGTATTTT. It codes for CASSASGVADTQYF. Using reference TRBV9 and TRBJ2-3 for the parts outside the CDR3, the full variable domain is DSGVTQTPKHLITATGQRVTLRCSPRSGDLSVYWYQQSLDQGLQFLIQYYNGEERAKGNILERFSAQQFPDLHSELNLSSLELGDSALYFCASSASGVADTQYFGPGTRLTVL.

V and J are TRBV7-2 and TRBJ1-1, with D uncertain. Trimming stripped 3 bases from V and 1 base from J, with 6 bases between. Germline V gives CDR1 SGHTA, CDR2 FQGNSA. The CDR3 runs to 13 residues. The CDR3 bases are TGTGCCAGCAGCTTTGCCAGGAACACTGAAGCTTTCTTT. Residues: CASSFARNTEAFF.

V is TRBV9 and J is TRBJ1-1; the D gene is possibly TRBD1 (5 bases). CDR1 and CDR2 from the germline V gene are SGDLS and YYNGEE. This CDR3 is 15 amino acids long. Trimming removed 4 bases from V and 2 bases from J, with 15 bases in between. Written as DNA, the CDR3 is TGTGCCAGCAGCCCTAGGGACTCAAGAAACACTGAAGCTTTCTTT. Its translation: CASSPRDSRNTEAFF.

This clone was picked up one time. The chain has TRBV7-2 and TRBJ2-5, with 10 bases that match TRBD2. Germline trimming cut 2 bases from V and 2 bases from J; bases unmatched to any gene: 2. From germline, CDR1 is SGHTA and CDR2 FQGNSA. CDR3 length: 15 residues. In nucleotides, the CDR3 is TGTGCCAGCAGCTTACTAGCGGGGGCTCAAGAGACCCAGTACTTC. Translation: CASSLLAGAQETQYF. The variable domain in full, completed from reference TRBV7-2 and TRBJ2-5, reads GAGVSQSPSNKVTEKGKDVELRCDPISGHTALYWYRQSLGQGLEFLIYFQGNSAPDKSGLPSDRFSAERTGGSVSTLTIQRTQQEDSAVYLCASSLLAGAQETQYFGPGTRLLVL.

The rearrangement links TRBV5-4 to TRBJ1-4, with 8 bases that match TRBD1. The length of the CDR3 is 14 residues. V trimming: 2 bases; J trimming: 8 bases; junction bases outside the gene matches: 5. The V gene's germline CDR1 is SGHNT and CDR2 YYREEE (reference sequence). The CDR3 reads CASSFRQGCEKLFF. CDR3 DNA sequence: TGTGCCAGCAGCTTCCGACAGGGGTGCGAAAAACTGTTTTTT.

V gene TRBV7-2 combines with J gene TRBJ2-5; D perhaps matches TRBD1 (6 bases). V lost 5 bases and J lost 9, with 22 bases in between. The CDR3 totals 15 residues. Germline-derived CDR1 and CDR2 are SGHTA and FQGNSA. CDR3 DNA: TGTGCCAGCAGCGATACCGGGACCAATAAGGGGGCCCAGTACTTC. It is translated as CASSDTGTNKGAQYF.

V usage is TRBV7-3 and J usage is TRBJ2-1; TRBD2 aligns across 8 bases. Looked up from germline, CDR1 is SGHTA and CDR2 is FQGTGA. The CDR3 length is 15 residues. Trimming at V came to 5 bases and at J to 5 bases, leaving 8 bases not matched to a gene. CDR3 protein: CASSTLAGINNEQFF. CDR3 DNA sequence: TGTGCCAGCAGCACTCTAGCGGGTATCAACAATGAGCAGTTCTTC.

The CDR3 DNA sequence: TGCAGCGGTATACTGCAGAACACCGGGGAGCTGTTTTTT. This translates into CSGILQNTGELFF. The V call is TRBV29-1, the J call TRBJ2-2; D gene ambiguous. Germline V gene sequence: CDR1 SQVTM, CDR2 ANQGSEA. The CDR3 length is 13 residues. V lost 7 bases and J 1 base, leaving 10 bases between the germline ends.

The chain recombines TRBV3-1 (or the pseudogene TRBV3-2) with TRBJ2-5; TRBD2 might be the D (6 bases). This CDR3 has 16 residues. The V end was cut by 1 base, the J end by 1 base, with 13 bases between. Per germline, CDR1 LGHDT and CDR2 YNNKEL (reference sequence). The CDR3 DNA reads as TGTGCCAGCAGCCAAGCGGCGGAGGGGCCCCAAGAGACCCAGTACTTC. Residues: CASSQAAEGPQETQYF.